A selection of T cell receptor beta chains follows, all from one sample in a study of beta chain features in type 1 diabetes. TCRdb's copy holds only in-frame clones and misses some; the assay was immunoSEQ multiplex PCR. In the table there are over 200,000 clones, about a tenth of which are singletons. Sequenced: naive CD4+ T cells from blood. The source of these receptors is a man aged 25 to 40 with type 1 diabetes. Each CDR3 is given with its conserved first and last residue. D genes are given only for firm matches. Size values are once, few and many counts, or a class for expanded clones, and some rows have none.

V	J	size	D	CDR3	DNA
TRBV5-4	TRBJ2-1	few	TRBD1	CASSRTGNNEQFF	TGTGCCAGCAGTCGGACAGGAAACAATGAGCAGTTCTTC
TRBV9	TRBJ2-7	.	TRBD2	CASSPIAGGQNEQYF	TGTGCCAGCAGCCCTATCGCGGGGGGGCAGAACGAGCAGTACTTC
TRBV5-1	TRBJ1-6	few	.	CASSSTGGLEAPLHF	TGCGCCAGCAGCTCTACGGGAGGCCTTGAGGCACCCCTCCACTTT
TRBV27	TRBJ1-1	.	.	CASSTSFGRGTEAFF	TGTGCCAGCAGTACCTCCTTCGGACGGGGCACTGAAGCTTTCTTT
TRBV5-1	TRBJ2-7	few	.	CASSLAPLGPGKSYEQYF	TGCGCCAGCAGCTTGGCTCCGTTAGGGCCAGGGAAATCCTACGAGCAGTACTTC
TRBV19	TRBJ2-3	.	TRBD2	CASRTSGGTDTQYF	TGTGCCAGTAGGACTAGCGGGGGCACAGATACGCAGTATTTT
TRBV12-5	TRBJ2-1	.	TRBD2	CASGLGTSGTGYNEQFF	TGTGCTAGTGGTCTCGGGACTAGCGGCACCGGCTACAATGAGCAGTTCTTC
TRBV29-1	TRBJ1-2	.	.	CSVAAWAESYGYTF	TGCAGCGTTGCAGCTTGGGCAGAGAGCTATGGCTACACCTTC
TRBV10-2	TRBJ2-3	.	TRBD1	CARSRTGSEDTQYF	TGCGCCAGGTCTCGGACAGGGAGTGAAGATACGCAGTATTTT
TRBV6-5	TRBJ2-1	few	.	CASRPDRNNEQFF	TGTGCCAGCAGACCGGACAGAAACAATGAGCAGTTCTTC
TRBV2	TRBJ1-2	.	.	CARQDSVIYTF	TGTGCTAGGCAGGACAGTGTTATCTACACCTTC
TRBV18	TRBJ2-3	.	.	CASSPSRGDTQYF	TGTGCCAGCTCACCCTCACGAGGGGATACGCAGTATTTT
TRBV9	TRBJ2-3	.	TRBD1	CASSVTGEDTQYF	TGTGCCAGCAGCGTAACAGGGGAAGATACGCAGTATTTT
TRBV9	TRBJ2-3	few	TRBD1	CASGDRKSTDTQYF	TGTGCCAGCGGGGACAGGAAAAGCACAGATACGCAGTATTTT
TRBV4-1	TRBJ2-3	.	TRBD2	CASSQDPASFSGGTQDTQYF	TGCGCCAGCAGCCAAGATCCCGCCTCGTTTAGCGGGGGAACCCAAGATACGCAGTATTTT
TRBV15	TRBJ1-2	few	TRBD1	CATSRGGTEANYGYTF	TGTGCCACCAGCAGAGGTGGGACAGAGGCTAACTATGGCTACACCTTC
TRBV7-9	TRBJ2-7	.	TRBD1	CASSAGTGKYEQYF	TGTGCCAGCAGCGCCGGGACAGGAAAATACGAGCAGTACTTC
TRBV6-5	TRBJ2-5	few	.	CASSYRRGTQYF	TGTGCCAGCAGTTACCGTCGGGGGACCCAGTACTTC
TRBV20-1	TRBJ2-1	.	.	CSARRGDRQFF	TGCAGTGCGAGGAGGGGGGACAGACAGTTCTTC
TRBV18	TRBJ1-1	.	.	CASSPNQRDTEAFF	TGTGCCAGCTCACCGAATCAAAGAGACACTGAAGCTTTCTTT
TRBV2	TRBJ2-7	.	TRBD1	CASSEASGTGLYEQYF	TGTGCCAGCAGTGAAGCTTCAGGGACAGGACTCTACGAGCAGTACTTC
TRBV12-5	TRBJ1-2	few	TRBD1	CASGPTTGYYGYTF	TGTGCTAGTGGCCCTACGACAGGGTACTATGGCTACACCTTC
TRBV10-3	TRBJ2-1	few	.	CAISESGIGNEQFF	TGTGCCATCAGTGAGTCCGGGATCGGCAATGAGCAGTTCTTC
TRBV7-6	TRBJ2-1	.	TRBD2	CASSLRTSGRQSNEQFF	TGTGCCAGCAGCCTCAGGACTAGCGGGCGACAGTCTAATGAGCAGTTCTTC
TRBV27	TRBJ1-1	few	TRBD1	CASSLYTGTGGAGTEAFF	TGTGCCAGCAGTTTGTACACCGGGACAGGGGGCGCGGGGACTGAAGCTTTCTTT
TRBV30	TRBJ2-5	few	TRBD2	CAIAGGSGTQYF	TGTGCCATAGCGGGGGGGTCAGGGACCCAGTACTTC
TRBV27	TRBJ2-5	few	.	CASSARTLAETQYF	TGTGCCAGCAGTGCAAGAACCCTGGCAGAGACCCAGTACTTC
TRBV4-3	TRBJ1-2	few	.	CASSPWEMELGYTF	TGCGCCAGCAGCCCCTGGGAGATGGAATTGGGCTACACCTTC
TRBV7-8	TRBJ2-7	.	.	CASTVRVGEENEQYF	TGTGCCAGCACCGTTCGAGTGGGGGAGGAGAACGAGCAGTACTTC
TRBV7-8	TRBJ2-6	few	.	CASSLRGTGANVLTF	TGTGCCAGCAGCTTACGGGGAACGGGGGCCAACGTCCTGACTTTC
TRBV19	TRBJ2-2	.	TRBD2	CASSPGLAGTGELFF	TGTGCCAGTAGTCCTGGACTAGCGGGGACCGGGGAGCTGTTTTTT
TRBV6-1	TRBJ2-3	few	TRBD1	CASSDRDRGRTQYF	TGTGCCAGCAGTGACCGGGACAGGGGGCGTACGCAGTATTTT
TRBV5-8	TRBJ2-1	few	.	CASSSSTVNEQFF	TGTGCCAGCAGCTCGTCGACTGTCAATGAGCAGTTCTTC
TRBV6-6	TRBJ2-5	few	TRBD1	CASSIRGRETQYF	TGTGCCAGCAGTATCAGGGGGCGAGAGACCCAGTACTTC
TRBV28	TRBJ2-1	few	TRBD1	CASTLQGNEQFF	TGTGCCAGCACCTTACAGGGGAATGAGCAGTTCTTC
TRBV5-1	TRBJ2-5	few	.	CASSIGETQYF	TGCGCCAGCAGCATCGGAGAGACCCAGTACTTC
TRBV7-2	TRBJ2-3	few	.	CASSLVFGYGTDTQYF	TGTGCCAGCAGCTTAGTGTTCGGGTATGGCACAGATACGCAGTATTTT
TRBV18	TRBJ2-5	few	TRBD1	CASSTQDRAGETQYF	TGTGCCAGCTCAACCCAGGACAGGGCGGGCGAGACCCAGTACTTC
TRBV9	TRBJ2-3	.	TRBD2	CASSLAGTDTQYF	TGTGCCAGCAGTTTAGCGGGTACAGATACGCAGTATTTT
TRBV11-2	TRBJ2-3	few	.	CASRRVADTQYF	TGTGCCAGCAGGCGGGTTGCAGATACGCAGTATTTT
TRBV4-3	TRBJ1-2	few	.	CASSQGDLAYGYTF	TGCGCCAGCAGCCAAGGGGACTTGGCCTATGGCTACACCTTC